This TCR beta chain emerged from a study of blood T cell repertoires in COVID-19. The CDR3 sequence is 12 residues long. Trimming cost V 5 bases and J 8 bases; bases outside gene matches: 7. The V gene's germline CDR1 is GTSNPN and CDR2 SVGIG (reference sequence). Profiled with immunoSEQ multiplex PCR; TCRdb holds only in-frame clones, not every one. The data show over 120,000 clones, 65% to 80% seen once. Sequencing was carried out using peripheral blood. This chain joins TRBV30 and TRBJ1-1; 8 positions match TRBD1. The receptor comes from a woman aged 60 to 75 with acute or convalescent COVID-19. CDR3 protein: CAWGEQGEEAFF. DNA of the CDR3: TGTGCCTGGGGGGAACAGGGGGAGGAAGCTTTCTTT.